This TCR beta chain originates from a study of tumor and adjacent non-tumor tissue in lung cancer. Background on the study: Each sample yielded millions of productive TCRbeta reads on average. General study findings and limits: Compared with tumor, normal lung showed significantly lower TCR diversity. Tumor TCR diversity, when higher, was linked to shorter survival.

Regarding this clonotype: The antigen is unknown.

The template was RNA from unsorted bulk tissue. Three rounds of nested PCR, following a modified ARM-PCR protocol, produced the TCRbeta library. In TCRdb, the multiplex PCR reads were re-called with MiXCR into one record per CDR3 protein. Of roughly 81,000 distinct CDR3 sequences in the sample, nearly 70% are singletons; the top ten hold 10% to 15%. The specimen sequenced was lung tumor tissue. The sequence came from a woman aged 70-85 years with non-small cell lung cancer.

In DNA form, the CDR3 reads TGTGCCAGTATTCTTCAGGCGGACACCGGGGAGCTGTTTTTT. Translation gives CASILQADTGELFF. V gene TRBV6-1 combines with J gene TRBJ2-2; no clear D gene. The CDR3 runs to 14 residues. Germline CDR1 is MNHNS and CDR2 is SASEGT. V dropped 9 bases and J dropped 3 bases, with 14 bases sitting between them.